The 8 T cell receptor beta chains below come from one sample, sequenced in a study of blood T cell repertoires in COVID-19. Sequencing was performed with immunoSEQ multiplex PCR; in TCRdb, only in-frame clones are kept and a portion is missing. The repertoire includes 200,000 or so clones, 85% to 90% of them detected once, and 0.6% to 0.9% sits in the top ten. Material: peripheral blood. These receptors came from a woman aged 70-85 years with acute or convalescent COVID-19.

The chain couples TRBV5-1 to TRBJ1-2, with a possible D match to TRBD1 (5 bases). In germline, CDR1 is SGHRS, CDR2 YFSETQ. The CDR3 length is 12 residues. Trimming cost V 4 bases and J 8 bases, with 12 bases left between them. CDR3 sequence (DNA): TGCGCCAGCAGCACGGTAGGGGTAGGCTACACCTTC. Protein sequence: CASSTVGVGYTF.

The V and J genes are TRBV29-1 and TRBJ1-4; no definite D call. V shed 7 bases and J shed 8 bases, with 17 bases lying between them. The V gene's germline CDR1 is SQVTM and CDR2 ANQGSEA. The CDR3 is 13 amino acids. CDR3 sequence: CSGSDGRQEKLFF. The CDR3 nucleotides are TGCAGCGGAAGCGACGGTCGTCAGGAAAAACTGTTTTTT.

The chain employs TRBV3-1 (or the pseudogene TRBV3-2) and TRBJ2-5; possible D gene TRBD1, 5 bases. CDR3 length: 15 residues. CDR1 is LGHDT, CDR2 YNNKEL, per germline (reference sequence). The V end lost 4 bases, the J end lost 2 bases, and 14 bases lay between the germline ends. CDR3 in amino acids: CASSLSWGHQETQYF. The CDR3 bases are TGTGCCAGCAGCCTGAGCTGGGGCCATCAAGAGACCCAGTACTTC.

The rearrangement uses TRBV7-8 and TRBJ2-7, with 10 bases identical to TRBD2. V was pared by 11 bases and J by 3 bases, with 25 bases of the junction left unmatched. The germline gives CDR1 SGHVS, CDR2 FQNEAQ. The CDR3 consists of 19 residues. CDR3 protein: CASSLRGIAGGLGGYEQYF. CDR3 DNA: TGTGCCTCCAGTTTAAGGGGGATAGCGGGGGGCCTGGGAGGCTACGAGCAGTACTTC. The whole variable domain, filled in from reference TRBV7-8 and TRBJ2-7, reads GAGVSQSPRYKVAKRGQDVALRCDPISGHVSLFWYQQALGQGPEFLTYFQNEAQLDKSGLPSDRFFAERPEGSVSTLKIQRTQQEDSAVYLCASSLRGIAGGLGGYEQYFGPGTRLTVT.

The genes are TRBV5-1 and TRBJ1-5; TRBD1 agrees at 7 bases. The CDR3 is 13 residues long. J was trimmed by 6 bases and V by 4 bases; bases with no gene match: 4. Germline CDR1 and CDR2: SGHRS and YFSETQ. The CDR3 reads CASSTGESQPQHF. Here the CDR3 DNA reads TGCGCCAGCAGCACAGGGGAGAGTCAGCCCCAGCATTTT.

The J gene is TRBJ1-2, the V gene TRBV2; no clear D gene. CDR1 is SNHLY, CDR2 FYNNEI, per germline. Trimming took off 6 bases at V and 0 bases at J, with 14 bases between the two ends. This CDR3 spans 15 amino acids. CDR3 residues: CASSESHLSNYGYTF. The DNA of the CDR3 is TGTGCCAGCAGCGAAAGCCACCTTTCTAACTATGGCTACACCTTC.

The J gene is TRBJ1-6, the V gene TRBV2; D gene unclear. This CDR3 is built from 12 residues. Germline V gives CDR1 SNHLY, CDR2 FYNNEI. V lost 11 bases to trimming and J lost 7 bases, with 12 bases between them. In DNA, the CDR3 is TGTGCCGGAGGGCGGGAAAATTCACCCCTCCACTTT. Amino acid sequence: CAGGRENSPLHF. Drawing the rest from reference TRBV2 and TRBJ1-6, the complete variable domain is EPEVTQTPSHQVTQMGQEVILRCVPISNHLYFYWYRQILGQKVEFLVSFYNNEISEKSEIFDDQFSVERPDGSNFTLKIRSTKLEDSAMYFCAGGRENSPLHFGNGTRLTVT.

V usage is TRBV18 and J usage is TRBJ1-4; no definite D call. This CDR3 comprises 14 residues. Germline CDR1 KGHSH, CDR2 LQKENI. V lost 1 base and J lost 8, with 11 bases in between. As DNA, the CDR3 is TGTGCCAGCTCACCACTGCCGGGTGGGGAAAAACTGTTTTTT. It translates to CASSPLPGGEKLFF. Filled out from reference TRBV18 and TRBJ1-4, the complete variable domain reads NAGVMQNPRHLVRRRGQEARLRCSPMKGHSHVYWYRQLPEEGLKFMVYLQKENIIDESGMPKERFSAEFPKEGPSILRIQQVVRGDSAAYFCASSPLPGGEKLFFGSGTQLSVL.